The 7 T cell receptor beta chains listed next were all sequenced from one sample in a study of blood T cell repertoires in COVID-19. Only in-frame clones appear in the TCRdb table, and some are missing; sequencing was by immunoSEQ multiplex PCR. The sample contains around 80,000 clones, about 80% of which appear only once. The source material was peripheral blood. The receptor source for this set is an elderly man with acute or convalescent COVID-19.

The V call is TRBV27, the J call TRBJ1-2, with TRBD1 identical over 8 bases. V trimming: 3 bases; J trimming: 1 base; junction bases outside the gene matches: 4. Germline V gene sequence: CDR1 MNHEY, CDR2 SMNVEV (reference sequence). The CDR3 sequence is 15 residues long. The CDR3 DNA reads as TGTGCCAGCAGTTTTGGGGACAGGATTAACTATGGCTACACCTTC. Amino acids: CASSFGDRINYGYTF.

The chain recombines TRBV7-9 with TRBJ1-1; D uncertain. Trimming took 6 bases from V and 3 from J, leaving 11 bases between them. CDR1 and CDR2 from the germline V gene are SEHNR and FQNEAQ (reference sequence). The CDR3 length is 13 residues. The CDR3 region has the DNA TGTGCCAGCAGGGTTAGCGTGGACACTGAAGCTTTCTTT. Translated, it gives CASRVSVDTEAFF.

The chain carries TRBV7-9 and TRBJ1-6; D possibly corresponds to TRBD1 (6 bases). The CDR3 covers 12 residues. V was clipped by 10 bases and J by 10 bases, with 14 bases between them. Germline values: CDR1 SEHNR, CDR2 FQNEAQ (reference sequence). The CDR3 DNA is TGTGCCACCGACAGGACGGGATCACCCCTCCACTTT. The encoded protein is CATDRTGSPLHF.

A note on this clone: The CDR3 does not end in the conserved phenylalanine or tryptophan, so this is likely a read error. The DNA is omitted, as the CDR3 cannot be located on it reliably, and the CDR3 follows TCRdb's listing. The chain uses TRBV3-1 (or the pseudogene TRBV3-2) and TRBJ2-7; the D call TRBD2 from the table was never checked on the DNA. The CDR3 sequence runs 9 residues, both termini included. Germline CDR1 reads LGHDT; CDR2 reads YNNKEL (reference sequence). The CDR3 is CASSQERGR.

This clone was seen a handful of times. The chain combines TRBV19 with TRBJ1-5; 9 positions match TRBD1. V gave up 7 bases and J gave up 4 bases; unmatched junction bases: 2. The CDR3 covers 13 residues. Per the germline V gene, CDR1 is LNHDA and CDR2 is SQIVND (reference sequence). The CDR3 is CASTDRGNQPQHF. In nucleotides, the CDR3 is TGTGCCAGTACGGACAGGGGAAATCAGCCCCAGCATTTT.

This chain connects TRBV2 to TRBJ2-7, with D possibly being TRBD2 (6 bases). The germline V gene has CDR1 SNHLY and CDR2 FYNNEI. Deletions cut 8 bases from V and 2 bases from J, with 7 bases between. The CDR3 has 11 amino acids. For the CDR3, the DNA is TGTGCCAGCTCGGGGGCCTACGAGCAGTACTTC. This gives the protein CASSGAYEQYF. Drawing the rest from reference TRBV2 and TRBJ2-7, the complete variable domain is EPEVTQTPSHQVTQMGQEVILRCVPISNHLYFYWYRQILGQKVEFLVSFYNNEISEKSEIFDDQFSVERPDGSNFTLKIRSTKLEDSAMYFCASSGAYEQYFGPGTRLTVT.

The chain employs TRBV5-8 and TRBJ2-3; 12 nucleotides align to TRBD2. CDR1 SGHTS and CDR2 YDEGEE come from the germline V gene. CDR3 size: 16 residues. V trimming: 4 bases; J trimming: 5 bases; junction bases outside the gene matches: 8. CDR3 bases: TGTGCCAGCAGCCCTTTACTAGCGGGAGGACTAGATACGCAGTATTTT. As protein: CASSPLLAGGLDTQYF.